This TCR beta chain appears in the sequencing data of a study of blood T cell repertoires in COVID-19 (dated by TCRdb to about 2020). Study-wide context: Collaborator samples came from the United States, Italy and Spain and covered acute and convalescent phases of COVID-19. Deeply sampled blood TCRbeta repertoires from subjects exposed to, actively infected with, or recovered from COVID-19 were included in the dataset. Samples were obtained from the ongoing ImmuneRACE study (first 160 participants) and from approximately 1,200 subjects provided by 6 global collaborators. The material from the prospective study consisted of cDNA or gDNA derived from T cells, B-cell-depleted T cells, or PBMCs. The repertoires were released in a freely available public database intended as a resource for research on the immune response to SARS-CoV-2. Nearly every sample came with metadata listing a de-identified subject ID, COVID-19 status, age in years and sex. Where available, HLA class I and class II types were obtained from metadata supplied by the sample provider rather than from assay-based typing. What the research found in general, with its limitations: Clinical and demographic metadata were provided uncurated, with the amount varying by source and participant.

Whole blood was collected in K2EDTA tubes by collaborating institutions according to the institutions' own protocols. For TCRbeta analysis, collaborator samples were shipped as frozen whole blood, as isolated PBMCs, or as DNA extracted from either sample type. Note on this clone: The antigen it binds to is not known. Qualities for individual bases were not recorded, and no much larger clone is one base off.

TCRbeta CDR3 regions were amplified from genomic DNA using the immunoSEQ Assay, a bias-controlled multiplex PCR. Regarding the original processing steps: The number of nucleated cells in each sample was estimated by amplification of reference gene primers within the assay. To quantify the absolute abundance of each unique TCRbeta CDR3 rearrangement, sequence reads were collapsed and filtered. For each sample, productive Simpson clonality was calculated as the square root of Simpson's diversity index over productive rearrangements. The source is immuneACCESS, and TCRdb retained only in-frame sequences with V and J called. Part of the clones is not carried over; for the studies checked, unresolved V genes explain less than half of this, and the remainder is unexplained. The V and J calls and clone size come from that table; D and trimming were worked out from the DNA. The sample table holds 100,000 or so clones, of which about nine tenths were seen once. The ten largest make up over 0.95% of the sample.

Trimming removed 0 bases from V and 1 base from J, leaving 6 bases between the germline ends. The germline V gene encodes CDR1 SGHNT and CDR2 YYREEE (reference sequence). The CDR3 spans 14 residues, from the cysteine through the phenylalanine. Only the CDR3 region is kept as DNA, spanning 42 bases read in frame from base 1. The sequence was collected from a man aged 55 to 70 with acute or convalescent COVID-19. Sequenced sample: peripheral blood. This receptor chain uses TRBV5-4 and TRBJ2-3; TRBD2 is a possible D gene, resting on 6 matching bases. Read as DNA, the sequence is TGTGCCAGCAGCTTGGGCGGGGGCACAGATACGCAGTATTTT. The resulting protein is CASSLGGGTDTQYF.